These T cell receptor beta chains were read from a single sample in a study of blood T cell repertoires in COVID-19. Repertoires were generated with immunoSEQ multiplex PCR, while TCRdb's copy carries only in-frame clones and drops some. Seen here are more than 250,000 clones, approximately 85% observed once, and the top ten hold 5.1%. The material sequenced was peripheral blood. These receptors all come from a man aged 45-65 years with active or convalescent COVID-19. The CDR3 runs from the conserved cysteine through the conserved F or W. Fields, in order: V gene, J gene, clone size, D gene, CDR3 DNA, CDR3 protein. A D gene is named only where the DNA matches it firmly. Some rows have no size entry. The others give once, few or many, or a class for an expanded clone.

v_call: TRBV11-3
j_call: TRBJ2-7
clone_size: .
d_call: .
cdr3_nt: TGTGCCAGCAGCCCGTTGGACAGCAAGGCCTACGAGCAGTACTTC
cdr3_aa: CASSPLDSKAYEQYF

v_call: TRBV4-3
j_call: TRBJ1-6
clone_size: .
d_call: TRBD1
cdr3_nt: TGCGCCAGCAGCCTGGGGACAGCAAATTCACCCCTCCACTTT
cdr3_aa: CASSLGTANSPLHF

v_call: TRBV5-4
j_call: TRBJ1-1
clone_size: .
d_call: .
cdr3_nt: TGTGCCAGCAGCCCGGGAGGGGAGGCGCCTGAAGCTTTCTTT
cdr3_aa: CASSPGGEAPEAFF

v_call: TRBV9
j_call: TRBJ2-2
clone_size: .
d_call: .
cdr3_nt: TGTGCCAGCCGTACCGGACAGAAAGCCGGGGAGCTGTTTTTT
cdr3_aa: CASRTGQKAGELFF

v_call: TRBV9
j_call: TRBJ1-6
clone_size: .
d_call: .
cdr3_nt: TGTGCCAGCAGCGGGCCCCCGGGTAATTCACCCCTCCACTTT
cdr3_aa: CASSGPPGNSPLHF

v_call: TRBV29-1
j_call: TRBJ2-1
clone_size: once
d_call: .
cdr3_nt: TGCAGCGTTGGGGGCCCCGGGGGTGAGCAGTTCTTC
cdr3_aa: CSVGGPGGEQFF

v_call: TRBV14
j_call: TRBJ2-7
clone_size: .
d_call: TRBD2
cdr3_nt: TGTGCCAGCAGTTTAGCGGGAGGCTACGAGCAGTACTTC
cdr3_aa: CASSLAGGYEQYF

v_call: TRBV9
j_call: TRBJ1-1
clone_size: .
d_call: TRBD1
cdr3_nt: TGTGCCAGCAGCAGACAGGGGAACACTGAAGCTTTCTTT
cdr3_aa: CASSRQGNTEAFF

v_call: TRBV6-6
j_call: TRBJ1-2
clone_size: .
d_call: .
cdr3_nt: TGTGCCAGTGGGGGAGGGGACGGCTACACCTTC
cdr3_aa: CASGGGDGYTF

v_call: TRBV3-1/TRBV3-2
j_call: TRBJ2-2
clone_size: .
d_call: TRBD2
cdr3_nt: TGTGCCAGCAGCCCTAGCGGGAGGGTCCCCGGGGAGCTGTTTTTT
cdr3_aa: CASSPSGRVPGELFF

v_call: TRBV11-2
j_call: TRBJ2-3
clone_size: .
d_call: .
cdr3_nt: TGTGCCAGCAGCCGAGACCGTACTAGTCCCGCGGCGTATTTT
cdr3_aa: CASSRDRTSPAAYF

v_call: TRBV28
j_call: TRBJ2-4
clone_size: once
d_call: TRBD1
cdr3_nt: TGTGCCAGCAGAACGGGACAGGGCCAAAACATTCAGTACTTC
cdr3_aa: CASRTGQGQNIQYF

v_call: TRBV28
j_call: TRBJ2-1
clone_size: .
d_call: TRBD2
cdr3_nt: TGTGCCAGCAGTTTAAGGAGGGTTAACCTAGCGGGCCGGTACAATGAGCAGTTCTTC
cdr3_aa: CASSLRRVNLAGRYNEQFF

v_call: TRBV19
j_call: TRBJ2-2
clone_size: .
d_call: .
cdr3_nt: TGTGCCAGTGGTTCCGGACAGAGCACCGGGGAGCTGTTTTTT
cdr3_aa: CASGSGQSTGELFF

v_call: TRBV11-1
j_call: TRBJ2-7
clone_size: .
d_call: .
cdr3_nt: TGTGCCAGCAGCTTAAGACAGGCGGGAGACTCCTACGAGCAGTACTTC
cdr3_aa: CASSLRQAGDSYEQYF